Detailed here is one TCR beta chain. This clonotype was recorded only once. This receptor's antigen is unknown. No base qualities exist here, and no much larger clone lies one base off it. Single-read evidence is weak. The treatment or condition tag for this specimen amounts to: allogeneic hematopoietic cell transplantation with graft depleted of TCRalphabeta T cells and CD19 B cells. TCRalphabeta/CD19-depleted allogeneic hematopoietic cell grafts were given to the transplant recipients, all of whom were children. CDR1 and CDR2 are drawn from the germline V gene (reference sequence): DFQATT, SNEGSKA. The V end loses 0 bases and the J end loses 0 bases, and a stretch of 9 bases separates them. Measured from the cysteine to the phenylalanine, the CDR3 is 15 residues long. Only the CDR3 DNA is retained, 45 bases long and in frame from the first base. This sample was included in a study of T-cell reconstitution after alpha-beta-depleted transplantation in children (dated by TCRdb to between 2015 and 2016). Regarding the study in general: The study quantitatively tracked T-cell immune reconstitution after TCRalphabeta/CD19-depleted allogeneic hematopoietic cell transplantation in children using TCR repertoire profiling.

The method behind the library was PCR. The instrument given in TCRdb is Illumina HiSeq 2500. TCR libraries were prepared with molecular barcoding, using unique molecular identifiers to normalize TCRbeta repertoire quantification. TCRdb took the public reads, trimmed them with fastp at Q25, ran MiXCR for clone calling and kept in-frame beta chains. A single entry per CDR3 protein holds the most common genes and DNA from its merged rows. Across this sample there are hundreds of thousands of distinct CDR3 sequences, with 10% to 15% seen only once. The ten top clones hold over 2% of the sample. Here is what the overall study found, with its caveats: Over subsequent months, a decline in hyperexpanded clone frequencies was noted, and after one year, T-cell counts and TCRbeta diversity were mostly ascribed to newly produced T cells. The apparently early alphabetaT-cell count recovery about two months after transplant was reportedly dependent on only several hundred rapidly expanded clones derived from non-depleted graft cells. In some patients, the high TCRbeta diversity seen at day 60 was put down to recipient T cells and intrathymic progenitors that had survived conditioning.

In this chain, TRBV20-1 is recombined with TRBJ2-4; the D gene cannot be named for sure. Sequencing was performed on PBMCs, mostly from graft donor cells, taken 360 days after TCRalphabeta/CD19-depleted stem cell transplant. This sequence originates from a male patient between 5 and 17 years old who had a stem cell transplant for acute myeloid leukemia, so the T cells may come from the graft donor. The CDR3 has the sequence CSARDRTLAKNIQYF. The sequenced DNA: TGCAGTGCTAGAGATCGGACCTTAGCCAAAAACATTCAGTACTTC.